A single sample gave rise to the 9 T cell receptor beta chains below, sequenced in a study of Ad26.COV2.S vaccination and SARS-CoV-2 variants. Indicated treatment: some 20 received Ad26.COV2.S at low or high dose, single or two shots; 5 received placebo; per-sample allocation not given. Specimens were obtained on day 63 following the first vaccine or placebo injection. Sequencing used immunoSEQ multiplex PCR; TCRdb keeps in-frame clones, though not all of them. Of around 270,000 clones in the sample, approximately 90% were seen once. Source: peripheral blood, taken in a trial of Ad26.COV2.S vaccine versus placebo. The receptors originated from a person aged 18-60 years who received the Ad26.COV2.S COVID-19 vaccine or a placebo.

The CDR3 sequence is CASSATGANYGYTF. The DNA of the CDR3 is TGTGCCAGCAGCGCGACAGGGGCTAACTATGGCTACACCTTC. V gene TRBV7-3 combines with J gene TRBJ1-2; TRBD1 matches 8 bases. The CDR3 is 14 residues long. The trim removed 5 bases at V and 0 bases at J, leaving 2 bases unmatched. CDR1 is SGHTA, CDR2 FQGTGA, per germline. Using reference TRBV7-3 and TRBJ1-2 for the parts outside the CDR3, the full variable domain is GAGVSQTPSNKVTEKGKYVELRCDPISGHTALYWYRQSLGQGPEFLIYFQGTGAADDSGLPNDRFFAVRPEGSVSTLKIQRTERGDSAVYLCASSATGANYGYTFGSGTRLTVV.

The rearrangement joins TRBV7-9 to TRBJ2-1; D is unclear. Trimming removed 4 bases from V and 8 bases from J, with 12 bases in between. Germline V gene lookup returns CDR1 SEHNR and CDR2 FQNEAQ (reference sequence). The CDR3 extends over 13 amino acids. CDR3 in amino acids: CASSSPPRDEQFF. The CDR3 DNA is TGTGCCAGCAGCTCGCCTCCGCGCGATGAGCAGTTCTTC.

This chain links TRBV6-1 with TRBJ2-5; D is possibly TRBD1 (5 bases). CDR1 is MNHNS, CDR2 SASEGT, per germline. This CDR3 spans 14 amino acids. Trimming stripped 1 base from V and 5 bases from J, with 11 bases between. CDR3 sequence (DNA): TGTGCCAGCAGTGAAGGCAGGGCATTGGAGACCCAGTACTTC. Residues: CASSEGRALETQYF.

This chain uses TRBV6-6 with TRBJ2-5; TRBD1 aligns across 8 bases. There are 12 residues in the CDR3. After removal of 10 bases from V and 2 bases from J, the junction contained 3 bases not matched to a gene. Germline V lookup: CDR1 MNHNY, CDR2 SVGAGI (reference sequence). The CDR3 DNA follows: TGTGCCACGCGGGACAGGCAAGAGACCCAGTACTTC. It encodes CATRDRQETQYF.

The rearrangement links TRBV3-1 (or the pseudogene TRBV3-2) to TRBJ1-4; 10 nucleotides agree with TRBD1. This CDR3 has 13 amino acids. Germline CDR1 LGHDT, CDR2 YNNKEL (reference sequence). V lost 10 bases, J lost 10 bases, and 9 bases stayed unmatched. The CDR3 spells CATQTGGLGKLFF. The DNA of the CDR3 is TGTGCCACTCAGACAGGGGGCTTAGGAAAACTGTTTTTT.

This clone was counted a few times. CDR3 bases: TGTGCCAGCAGCTTGGGTACGATATACAATCAGCCCCAGCATTTT. It yields the protein CASSLGTIYNQPQHF. V is TRBV5-6 and J is TRBJ1-5; D unresolved. The germline gives CDR1 SGHDT, CDR2 YYEEEE. CDR3 length: 15 amino acids. V lost 0 bases and J 3 bases, leaving 10 bases between the germline ends.

In the case of this clone: Sequence at one end of the junction differs from germline and may be a read error. This chain links TRBV4-1 with TRBJ2-5, with D possibly being TRBD1 (5 bases). The length of the CDR3 is 13 residues. The germline gives CDR1 MGHRA, CDR2 YSYEKL. This chain's CDR3 is CASRQAGSETQYF. The CDR3 DNA reads TGCGCCAGCAGACAAGCAGGGTCGGAGACCCAGTACTTC.

The chain recombines TRBV7-3 with TRBJ2-1; no firm D call. The CDR3 is made up of 15 amino acids. The V and J ends lost 5 bases and 12 bases respectively, with 23 bases between them. The germline V gene encodes CDR1 SGHTA and CDR2 FQGTGA. The CDR3 protein is CASSHPVGGSRWQFF. The DNA of the CDR3 is TGTGCCAGCAGCCACCCCGTGGGTGGTAGCCGTTGGCAGTTCTTC.

The chain combines TRBV5-5 with TRBJ2-7, with a weak D call TRBD1 (5 bases). The V gene lost 2 bases and the J gene lost 4 bases, with 13 bases spanning the gap. This CDR3 has 14 residues. The germline V gene has CDR1 SGHKS and CDR2 YYEKEE (reference sequence). For the CDR3, the DNA is TGTGCCAGCAGCTTAGAAGGGGTAGGGTACGAGCAGTACGTC. Its protein product is CASSLEGVGYEQYV.